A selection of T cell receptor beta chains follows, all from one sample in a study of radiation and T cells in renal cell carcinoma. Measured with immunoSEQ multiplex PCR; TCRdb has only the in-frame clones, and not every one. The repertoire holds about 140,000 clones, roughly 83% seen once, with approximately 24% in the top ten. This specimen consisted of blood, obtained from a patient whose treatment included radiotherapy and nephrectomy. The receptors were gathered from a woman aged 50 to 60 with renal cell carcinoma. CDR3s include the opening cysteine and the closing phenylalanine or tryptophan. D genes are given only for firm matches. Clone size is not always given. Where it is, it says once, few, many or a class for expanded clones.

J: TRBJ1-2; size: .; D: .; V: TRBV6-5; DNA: TGTGCCACTCGGAGAGGGAACTATGGCTACACCTTC; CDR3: CATRRGNYGYTF
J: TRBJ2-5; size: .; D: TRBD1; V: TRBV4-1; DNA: TGCGCCAGCAGCCGCATCAGGGGGTGGCAAGAGACCCAGTACTTC; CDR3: CASSRIRGWQETQYF
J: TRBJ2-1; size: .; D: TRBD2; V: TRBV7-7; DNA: TGTGCCAGCAGCCATGGGGGGGTGAATGAGCAGTTCTTC; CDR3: CASSHGGVNEQFF
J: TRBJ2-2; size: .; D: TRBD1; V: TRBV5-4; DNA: TGTGCCAGCAGCTCCGGGACAGGGGGCGTCACCGGGGAGCTGTTTTTT; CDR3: CASSSGTGGVTGELFF
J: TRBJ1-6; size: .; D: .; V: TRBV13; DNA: TGTGCCAGCAGACTACCCTCTGGGTCCTCACCCCTCCACTTT; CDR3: CASRLPSGSSPLHF
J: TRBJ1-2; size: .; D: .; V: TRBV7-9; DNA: TGTGCCAGCAGCTTAAGGGCGAACAATAACTATGGCTACACCTTC; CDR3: CASSLRANNNYGYTF
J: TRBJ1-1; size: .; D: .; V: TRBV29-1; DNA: TGCAGCGGGGGAGGCAGGGGTTTGAACACTGAAGCTTTCTTT; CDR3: CSGGGRGLNTEAFF
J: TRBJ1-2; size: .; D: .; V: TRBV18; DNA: TGTGCCAGCTCACCGGGCAGGGAGGGCTACACCTTC; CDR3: CASSPGREGYTF
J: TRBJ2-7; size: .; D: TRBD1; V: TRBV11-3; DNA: TGTGCCAGCAGCTATACAGGGGGCTACGAGCAGTACTTC; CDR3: CASSYTGGYEQYF
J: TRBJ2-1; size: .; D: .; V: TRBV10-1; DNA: TGCGCCAGCAGTGATTCGGCTGGGTGGGGGGCCCATGAGCAGTTCTTC; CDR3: CASSDSAGWGAHEQFF
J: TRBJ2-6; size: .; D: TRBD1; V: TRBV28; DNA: TGTGCCAGCAGTTTACCTACTGACAGGGTTAGCCGTTCTGGGGCCAACGTCCTGACTTTC; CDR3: CASSLPTDRVSRSGANVLTF
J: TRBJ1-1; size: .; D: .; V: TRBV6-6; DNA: TGTGCCAGCAGTTCTGCGACAGGTCTCTTCGACACTGAAGCTTTCTTT; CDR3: CASSSATGLFDTEAFF
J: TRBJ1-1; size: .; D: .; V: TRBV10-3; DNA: TGTGCCATCAGTAATGTCAAATTGAACACTGAAGCTTTCTTT; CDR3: CAISNVKLNTEAFF
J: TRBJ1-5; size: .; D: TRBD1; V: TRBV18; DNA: TGTGCCAGCTCACTCGTGGCAGGGGGTAATCAGCCCCAGCATTTT; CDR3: CASSLVAGGNQPQHF
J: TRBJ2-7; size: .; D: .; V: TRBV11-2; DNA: TGTGCCAGCAGCTTAGAGAGGGACCCCCCCGAGCAGTACTTC; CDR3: CASSLERDPPEQYF
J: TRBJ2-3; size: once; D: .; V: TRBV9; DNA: TGTGCCAGCAGCCCCTCGGGACTCGACACAGATACGCAGTATTTT; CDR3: CASSPSGLDTDTQYF
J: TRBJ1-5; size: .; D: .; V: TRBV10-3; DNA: TGTGCCATCAGCTTCCAGGGGCAGCCCCAGCATTTT; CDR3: CAISFQGQPQHF
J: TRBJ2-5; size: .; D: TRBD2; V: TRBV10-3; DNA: TGTGCCATCAGTACTAGCGGGAGGGCCTCGGAGACCCAGTACTTC; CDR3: CAISTSGRASETQYF
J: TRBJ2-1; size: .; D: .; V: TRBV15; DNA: TGTGCCACCAGCAGAGACCGGGACTCCTACAATGAGCAGTTCTTC; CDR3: CATSRDRDSYNEQFF
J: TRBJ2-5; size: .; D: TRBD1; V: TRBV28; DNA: TGTGCCAGCAGTCCGCTCCGGGACAGGGGGCTCCAAGGGACCCAGTACTTC; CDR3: CASSPLRDRGLQGTQYF
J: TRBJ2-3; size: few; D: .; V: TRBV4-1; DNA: TGCGCCAGCAGCCAAGAAGAGCGACGAACAGATACGCAGTATTTT; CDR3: CASSQEERRTDTQYF
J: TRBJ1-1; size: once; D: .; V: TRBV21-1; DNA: TGTGCCAGCAGCAAACGAGGAAGGGACAGGGGCGAGAACACTGAAGCTTTCTTT; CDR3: CASSKRGRDRGENTEAFF
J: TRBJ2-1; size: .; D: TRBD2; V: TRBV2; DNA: TGTGCCAGCAGTGATAGCGGGATCTCCTACAATGAGCAGTTCTTC; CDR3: CASSDSGISYNEQFF
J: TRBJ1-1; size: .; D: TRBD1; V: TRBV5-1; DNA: TGCGCCAGCAGCTTGCCGGACAGGAAGTGGTTGGCTTTCTTT; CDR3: CASSLPDRKWLAFF
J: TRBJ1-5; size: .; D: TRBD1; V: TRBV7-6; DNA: TGTGCCAGCAGCACAGGGGCTGGGCAGCCCCAGCATTTT; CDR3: CASSTGAGQPQHF
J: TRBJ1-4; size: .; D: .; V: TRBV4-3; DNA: TGCGCCAGCAGCCAGGAGGGACAAAGTGAAAAACTGTTTTTT; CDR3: CASSQEGQSEKLFF
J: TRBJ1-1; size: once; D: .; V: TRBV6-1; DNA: TGTGCCAGCAGAATGACGAACACTGAAGCTTTCTTT; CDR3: CASRMTNTEAFF
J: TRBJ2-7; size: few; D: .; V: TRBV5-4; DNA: TGTGCCAGCAGCCGGGGGGGACAGAGCTCCTACGAGCAGTACTTC; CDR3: CASSRGGQSSYEQYF
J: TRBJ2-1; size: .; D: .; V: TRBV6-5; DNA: TGTGCCAGCCACCAACCGAGGAGCTCCTACAATGAGCAGTTCTTC; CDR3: CASHQPRSSYNEQFF
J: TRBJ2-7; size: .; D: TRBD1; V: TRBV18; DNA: TGTGCCAGCTCACCGCGGGGACAGGGGGGCTCCTACGAGCAGTACTTC; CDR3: CASSPRGQGGSYEQYF
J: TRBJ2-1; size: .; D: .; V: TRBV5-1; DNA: TGCGCCAGCAGCTTGGAGGTTGGCTCCTACAATGAGCAGTTCTTC; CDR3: CASSLEVGSYNEQFF
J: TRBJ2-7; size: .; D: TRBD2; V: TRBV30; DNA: TGTGCCTGGAAGACTAGCGGGGGATACGAGCAGTACTTC; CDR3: CAWKTSGGYEQYF
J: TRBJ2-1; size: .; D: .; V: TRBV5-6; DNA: TGTGCCAGCAGCTTTACTGAGGGGAATGAGCAGTTCTTC; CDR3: CASSFTEGNEQFF
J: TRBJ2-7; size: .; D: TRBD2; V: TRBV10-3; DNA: TGTGCCATCAGTGAGCCGGCGGGGGGCTCCTACGAGCAGTACTTC; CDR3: CAISEPAGGSYEQYF
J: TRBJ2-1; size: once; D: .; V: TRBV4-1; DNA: TGCGCCAGCAGCCAAGCGAGGGGGGGGTCTTACAATGAGCAGTTCTTC; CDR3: CASSQARGGSYNEQFF
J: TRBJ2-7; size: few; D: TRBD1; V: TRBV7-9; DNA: TGTGCCAGCAGCTCAGCGGTGGGGACAGGGGCCTACGAGCAGTACTTC; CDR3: CASSSAVGTGAYEQYF
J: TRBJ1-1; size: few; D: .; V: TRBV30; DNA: TGTGCCTGGAGAAGCCTTGGGGAAACGAACACTGAAGCTTTCTTT; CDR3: CAWRSLGETNTEAFF
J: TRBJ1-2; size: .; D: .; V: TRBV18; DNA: TGTGCCAGCTCTGAACAGGGAGGCTATGGCTACACCTTC; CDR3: CASSEQGGYGYTF
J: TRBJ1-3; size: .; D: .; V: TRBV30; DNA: TGTGCCTGGAGTGTGGGACGGTTTAGCTCTGGAAACACCATATATTTT; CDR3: CAWSVGRFSSGNTIYF
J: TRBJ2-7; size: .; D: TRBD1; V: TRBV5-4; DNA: TGTGCCAGCAGCGGGGACAGGGCCCCCTACGAGCAGTACTTC; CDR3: CASSGDRAPYEQYF
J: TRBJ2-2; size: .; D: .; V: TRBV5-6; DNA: TGTGCCAGCAGCTTGAGCACCGGGGAGCTGTTTTTT; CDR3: CASSLSTGELFF
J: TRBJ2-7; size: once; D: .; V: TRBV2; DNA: TGTGCCAGCAGTCCCGGGACTGGGTCCTACGAGCAGTACTTC; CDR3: CASSPGTGSYEQYF
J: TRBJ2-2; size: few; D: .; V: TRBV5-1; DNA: TGCGCCAGCAGCTTGGACTCCGCGGGTTCCGACACCGGGGAGCTGTTTTTT; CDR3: CASSLDSAGSDTGELFF
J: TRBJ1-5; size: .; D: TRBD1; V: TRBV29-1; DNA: TGCAGCGCCCAAGGACAGGGGCCCTATAGCAATCAGCCCCAGCATTTT; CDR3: CSAQGQGPYSNQPQHF
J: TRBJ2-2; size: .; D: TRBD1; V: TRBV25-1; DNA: TGTGCCAGCAGTGATCATTCCGGGACAGGGGAAGTCACCGGGGAGCTGTTTTTT; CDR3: CASSDHSGTGEVTGELFF
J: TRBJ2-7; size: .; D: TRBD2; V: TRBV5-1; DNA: TGCGCCAGCAGCCGGGACTATCCCGCTGAGCAGTACTTC; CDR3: CASSRDYPAEQYF
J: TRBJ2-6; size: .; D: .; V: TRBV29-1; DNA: TGCAGCGTTGGGCGCCCGAGAGACAACGTCCTGACTTTC; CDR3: CSVGRPRDNVLTF